This passage covers 21 T cell receptor beta chains from one sample sequenced in a study of long-term antiretroviral therapy in people with HIV. The assay used was immunoSEQ (version v3.0), run at survey level. Sequenced by immunoSEQ multiplex PCR; TCRdb stores in-frame clones only, minus some. The sample yields about 22,000 clones, approximately 80% seen once. The starting material was unsorted PBMCs, obtained 0.1 years before starting antiretroviral therapy. These receptors came from a man aged 18 to 35 with HIV.

This clone came up once. The genes are TRBV4-1 and TRBJ1-1; a possible D gene is TRBD1 (6 bases). Between the trimmed V and J ends, which lost 2 bases and 3 bases, there was a span of 22 bases. The germline V gene has CDR1 MGHRA and CDR2 YSYEKL. The CDR3 is 18 residues long. In DNA, the CDR3 is TGCGCCAGCAGCCAAACTCTCTGGGGGCGCAAAGTGGACACTGAAGCTTTCTTT. It yields the protein CASSQTLWGRKVDTEAFF.

This clone appeared a single time. The V gene is TRBV23-1, the J gene TRBJ1-5, with D unresolved. TRBV23-1 is filed as an ORF, its function uncertain. The ends were cut back, 8 bases at V and 4 bases at J, with 12 bases in the middle. The CDR3 loop spans 13 amino acids. CDR3 nucleotides: TGCGCCAGCCCTCCTCTGATTAATCAGCCCCAGCATTTT. Residues: CASPPLINQPQHF.

The V call is TRBV27, the J call TRBJ1-5; possibly TRBD1 for D (5 bases). Germline CDR1 and CDR2: MNHEY and SMNVEV (reference sequence). The CDR3 covers 16 residues. V lost 6 bases to trimming and J lost 3 bases, with 18 bases between them. The DNA of the CDR3 is TGTGCCAGCAGAGAGGGAGGGGACTTCCCCAATCAGCCCCAGCATTTT. This codes for CASREGGDFPNQPQHF.

Only a few counts were recorded for this clone. Here the CDR3 DNA reads TGTGCCAGCAGTTTCGTCGCGGGGGCAAACACCGGGGAGCTGTTTTTT. The encoded protein is CASSFVAGANTGELFF. The chain recombines TRBV27 with TRBJ2-2; possibly TRBD2 for D (7 bases). This CDR3 is built from 16 residues. Trimming pared 3 bases from V and 2 bases from J, leaving 13 bases between. Germline CDR1 and CDR2: MNHEY and SMNVEV (reference sequence).

V gene TRBV18 combines with J gene TRBJ2-7; D may be TRBD2 (5 bases). V lost 4 bases, J lost 3 bases, and 7 bases lay in between. The CDR3 runs 12 residues. Germline CDR1 reads KGHSH; CDR2 reads LQKENI. This chain's CDR3 is CASSRTYYEQYF. CDR3 DNA sequence: TGTGCCAGCTCACGGACTTACTACGAGCAGTACTTC.

The chain joins TRBV7-9 to TRBJ1-2, with TRBD1 identical over 8 bases. The CDR3 is 15 amino acids. V lost 3 bases and J lost 6; bases outside the gene matches: 9. In germline, CDR1 is SEHNR, CDR2 FQNEAQ (reference sequence). CDR3 bases: TGTGCCAGCAGCTTTGGACAGGGTGTAGTGAATGGCTACACCTTC. Protein sequence: CASSFGQGVVNGYTF.

V is TRBV11-2 and J is TRBJ1-3; D is perhaps TRBD1 (6 bases). The germline gives CDR1 SGHAT, CDR2 FQNNGV. The germline V and J ends were trimmed by 5 bases and 3 bases, with 11 bases remaining between them. This CDR3 spans 14 amino acids. CDR3 DNA sequence: TGTGCCAGCAGCCAACAGGGAGGTGGAAACACCATATATTTT. Translating it yields CASSQQGGGNTIYF.

CDR3 amino acids: CASSDRLAGGITSTDTQYF. The CDR3 DNA follows: TGTGCCAGCAGCGACCGACTAGCGGGGGGGATCACCAGCACAGATACGCAGTATTTT. V is TRBV5-6 and J is TRBJ2-3; 14 positions match TRBD2. The junction had 10 bases not matched to a gene; V was cut back by 4 bases and J by 0 bases. Germline V gives CDR1 SGHDT, CDR2 YYEEEE. The CDR3 length is 19 residues.

The chain has TRBV6-5 and TRBJ2-7; 8 bases align to TRBD1. The CDR3 consists of 15 residues. CDR1 and CDR2 from the germline V gene are MNHEY and SVGAGI. Trimming at V came to 3 bases and at J to 3 bases, leaving 7 bases not matched to a gene. The CDR3, as DNA: TGTGCCAGCAGTTATGTCGGGACAGGTAACTACGAGCAGTACTTC. It specifies CASSYVGTGNYEQYF.

This sequence joins TRBV7-9 and TRBJ2-1; D is uncertain. V shed 5 bases and J shed 8 bases, with 13 bases lying between them. The CDR3 totals 13 residues. Germline values: CDR1 SEHNR, CDR2 FQNEAQ (reference sequence). The CDR3 sequence is CASSPTDRYEQFF. In DNA, the CDR3 is TGTGCCAGCAGCCCCACTGATAGGTATGAGCAGTTCTTC.

The chain recombines TRBV13 with TRBJ2-2; 8 nucleotides align to TRBD1. Germline V lookup: CDR1 PRHDT, CDR2 FYEKMQ (reference sequence). J gave up 2 bases and V 0 bases, and 5 bases lay outside the gene matches. This CDR3 contains 17 residues. CDR3 protein: CASSLGGQGLNTGELFF. The CDR3 DNA sequence: TGTGCCAGCAGCTTAGGCGGACAGGGTCTCAACACCGGGGAGCTGTTTTTT.

The chain employs TRBV7-8 and TRBJ2-1; D might be TRBD1 (6 bases). The V and J ends lost 5 bases and 7 bases respectively, with 18 bases between them. This CDR3 has 15 residues. Germline V gene lookup returns CDR1 SGHVS and CDR2 FQNEAQ. The CDR3 is CASSPTSRGNNEQFF. The CDR3, as DNA: TGTGCCAGCAGCCCCACATCCAGGGGAAATAATGAGCAGTTCTTC. The whole variable domain, filled in from reference TRBV7-8 and TRBJ2-1, reads GAGVSQSPRYKVAKRGQDVALRCDPISGHVSLFWYQQALGQGPEFLTYFQNEAQLDKSGLPSDRFFAERPEGSVSTLKIQRTQQEDSAVYLCASSPTSRGNNEQFFGPGTRLTVL.

This clone appeared a few times. The chain employs TRBV2 and TRBJ1-2; D is unresolved. Germline assignment: CDR1 SNHLY and CDR2 FYNNEI. Trimming took off 0 bases at V and 1 base at J, with 9 bases between the two ends. The CDR3 covers 15 residues. The CDR3 region has the DNA TGTGCCAGCAGTGAAGCGCTTAGGGTTAACTATGGCTACACCTTC. This gives the protein CASSEALRVNYGYTF. The variable domain in full, with the rest retrieved from reference TRBV2 and TRBJ1-2, is EPEVTQTPSHQVTQMGQEVILRCVPISNHLYFYWYRQILGQKVEFLVSFYNNEISEKSEIFDDQFSVERPDGSNFTLKIRSTKLEDSAMYFCASSEALRVNYGYTFGSGTRLTVV.

This clone turned up a few times. This chain links TRBV19 with TRBJ2-7, with a tentative D call TRBD1 (5 bases). The V end lost 1 base, the J end lost 5 bases, and 12 bases lay between the germline ends. The germline gives CDR1 LNHDA, CDR2 SQIVND (reference sequence). There are 14 residues in the CDR3. The CDR3 protein is CASSIAQGIDEQYF. The CDR3 DNA sequence: TGTGCCAGTAGTATAGCGCAGGGAATTGACGAGCAGTACTTC.

The chain uses TRBV5-1 and TRBJ2-6; a weak D match, TRBD1 (6 bases). CDR1 SGHRS and CDR2 YFSETQ come from the germline V gene. Between the trimmed V and J ends, which lost 4 bases and 0 bases, there was a span of 8 bases. CDR3 length: 15 residues. The CDR3 protein is CASSVRGSGANVLTF. The CDR3 nucleotides are TGCGCCAGCAGCGTCAGGGGCTCTGGGGCCAACGTCCTGACTTTC.

The chain carries TRBV7-2 and TRBJ1-1, with 7 nucleotides matching TRBD1. Germline CDR1 is SGHTA and CDR2 is FQGNSA. This CDR3 has 13 amino acids. The ends lost 5 bases at V and 5 bases at J; junction bases unmatched: 5. The DNA of the CDR3 is TGTGCCAGCAGCCCCAGGGGGGGGACTGAAGCTTTCTTT. This translates into CASSPRGGTEAFF.

To note about this clone: The junction departs from germline at one end; a sequencing error may be responsible. The chain combines TRBV30 with TRBJ1-1; D uncertain. The length of the CDR3 is 11 residues. The germline CDR1 and CDR2 sequences are GTSNPN and SVGIG (reference sequence). CDR3 residues: CAWSVGLLWSF. In DNA, the CDR3 is TGTGCCTGGAGTGTTGGCTTACTATGGAGTTTT.

This clone was seen only a few times. J is TRBJ2-2 and V is TRBV4-2; 15 positions match TRBD2. V was clipped by 1 base and J by 6 bases; unmatched bases: 0. The CDR3 runs 16 residues. Germline CDR1 LGHNA, CDR2 YNFKEQ. The CDR3: CASSQGTSGGAGELFF. The CDR3 DNA is TGTGCCAGCAGCCAAGGGACTAGCGGGGGGGCCGGGGAGCTGTTTTTT.

The chain links TRBV13 to TRBJ2-1, with 9 bases identical to TRBD2. This CDR3 region has 15 residues. Trimming took 4 bases from V and 6 from J; bases not matched to a gene: 7. CDR1 PRHDT and CDR2 FYEKMQ come from the germline V gene (reference sequence). CDR3 sequence: CASSWRASGANEQFF. The CDR3 nucleotides read TGTGCCAGCAGCTGGCGGGCTAGCGGGGCCAATGAGCAGTTCTTC.

V usage is TRBV27 and J usage is TRBJ1-5; D gene uncertain. V lost 5 bases, J lost 0 bases, and 14 bases lay in between. Germline values: CDR1 MNHEY, CDR2 SMNVEV (reference sequence). The CDR3 covers 16 residues. The CDR3 DNA follows: TGTGCCAGCAGTCATTCCGCGGACTATAGCAATCAGCCCCAGCATTTT. Protein product: CASSHSADYSNQPQHF.

This chain links TRBV27 with TRBJ1-2, with a possible D match to TRBD1 (5 bases). The V gene's germline CDR1 is MNHEY and CDR2 SMNVEV (reference sequence). V lost 7 bases and J lost 1, with 10 bases in between. CDR3 length equals 13 residues. This chain's CDR3 is CASKGEHNYGYTF. CDR3 in DNA: TGTGCCAGCAAAGGGGAACATAACTATGGCTACACCTTC.